This TCR beta chain is drawn from a study of early T cells in non-severe SARS-CoV-2 infection. Study-level background: From unsorted whole blood, bulk RNA was sequenced, and the chains remained unpaired. General observations from the study: Missing private and CD4 specificities, VDJdb matching favored anti-spike CD8 responses.

This clonotype was recorded many times. What it binds is unknown. Individual cDNA molecules each received unique molecular identifiers attached to them. TCRdb ran MiXCR on the 5' RACE reads and lists one entry per CDR3 protein. The sample has 55,000 to 80,000 distinct CDR3 sequences, 11% seen once. The germline CDR1 and CDR2 sequences are KGHSH and LQKENI. The CDR3 is 13 amino acids. Trimming pared 3 bases from V and 6 bases from J, leaving 11 bases between. Sequenced: whole blood. This chain connects TRBV18 to TRBJ1-2; D is perhaps TRBD1 (5 bases). This clonotype was obtained from an adult who was a healthcare worker with PCR-confirmed SARS-CoV-2 infection or an uninfected control (not recorded which). CDR3 nucleotide sequence: TGTGCCAGCTCACCCGGACATAAGGATGGCTACACCTTC. Translated, it gives CASSPGHKDGYTF.